Presented here are 14 T cell receptor beta chains from one specimen sequenced in a study of regulatory T cells in long-lasting Graves disease. The authors built TCR beta libraries using iRepertoire HTBI primers and Arm-PCR of CDR3 regions. One entry per CDR3 protein results from TCRdb running MiXCR on the multiplex PCR reads. The sample records roughly 450,000 distinct CDR3 sequences, 23% being singletons. As for time point: persistent/refractory GD, antithyroid drugs over 5 years with positive TRAb. The TCR library used RNA extracted from PBMCs. The material sequenced was peripheral blood mononuclear cells (PBMCs), taken when the disease was refractory, from a patient treated with antithyroid drugs. These receptors came from a female donor with Graves disease.

This chain joins TRBV6-1 and TRBJ1-1, with D hard to call. Trimming stripped 3 bases from V and 6 bases from J, with 8 bases between. Germline-derived CDR1 and CDR2 are MNHNS and SASEGT. CDR3 length: 12 amino acids. The CDR3 here is CASSEMQAEAFF. In nucleotides, the CDR3 is TGTGCCAGCAGTGAGATGCAGGCTGAAGCTTTCTTT.

There are many counts of this clonotype. The V gene is TRBV7-2, the J gene TRBJ2-3; D may match TRBD1 or TRBD2 (5 bases each). V gave up 2 bases and J gave up 0 bases, with 18 bases separating them. CDR1 and CDR2 from the germline V gene are SGHTA and FQGNSA. The CDR3 extends over 18 amino acids. CDR3 in DNA: TGTGCCAGCAGCTTAAGGGGTGGGACGGGGAGAAGCACAGATACGCAGTATTTT. Its protein product is CASSLRGGTGRSTDTQYF.

Many counts were recorded for this clonotype. The rearrangement links TRBV29-1 to TRBJ2-4; weak D call: TRBD1 (5 bases). V lost 7 bases and J lost 3, with 16 bases in between. CDR3 size: 14 residues. CDR1 and CDR2 from the germline V gene are SQVTM and ANQGSEA. CDR3 protein: CSGPVTAGKNIQYF. For the CDR3, the DNA is TGCAGCGGTCCCGTGACAGCTGGCAAAAACATTCAGTACTTC.

The sample holds many counts of this clonotype. The chain combines TRBV2 with TRBJ2-1; D call uncertain. The ends were cut back, 6 bases at V and 5 bases at J, with 14 bases in the middle. Germline V gene data show CDR1 as SNHLY and CDR2 as FYNNEI. The CDR3 loop spans 14 amino acids. The CDR3: CASRLETGDNEQFF. In nucleotides, the CDR3 is TGTGCCAGCAGGCTGGAGACTGGAGACAATGAGCAGTTCTTC.

The V call is TRBV20-1, the J call TRBJ2-4; D possibly corresponds to TRBD2 (5 bases). There are 17 residues in the CDR3. The V end lost 1 base, the J end lost 0 bases, and 16 bases lay between the germline ends. CDR1 and CDR2 from the germline V gene are DFQATT and SNEGSKA (reference sequence). The CDR3 DNA is TGCAGTGCTAGAGGAGGGCGCGGGTGGCTAGCCAAAAACATTCAGTACTTC. This translates into CSARGGRGWLAKNIQYF.

Turning to this clonotype: The germline gene is not matched at one end of the junction; a read error may be the cause. The chain joins TRBV5-1 to TRBJ1-1; a possible D gene is TRBD1 (6 bases). The germline V gene has CDR1 SGHRS and CDR2 YFSETQ. CDR3 length equals 16 residues. In DNA form, the CDR3 reads TGTGCCAGCAGCCCCCCCACAGGACAGAGGAACGCTGAAGCTTTCTTT. It encodes CASSPPTGQRNAEAFF.

The table lists this clonotype with a few counts. The rearrangement uses TRBV6-1 and TRBJ1-3, with D unclear. Germline V gene lookup returns CDR1 MNHNS and CDR2 SASEGT. With 7 bases removed from V and 4 bases from J, the gap between germline ends came to 14 bases. The CDR3 consists of 14 residues. The CDR3 nucleotides are TGTGCCAGCATCACGACTGCCTACGGAAACACCATATATTTT. Its protein is CASITTAYGNTIYF.

The chain employs TRBV2 and TRBJ2-5, with a possible D match to TRBD1 (5 bases). The CDR3 is made up of 15 amino acids. In germline, CDR1 is SNHLY, CDR2 FYNNEI. V lost 3 bases to trimming and J lost 7 bases, with 18 bases between them. This CDR3 reads CASSEVQGPPGTQYF. CDR3 sequence (DNA): TGTGCCAGCAGTGAGGTTCAGGGCCCTCCGGGGACCCAGTACTTC. The full variable domain, with the rest looked up from reference TRBV2 and TRBJ2-5, is EPEVTQTPSHQVTQMGQEVILRCVPISNHLYFYWYRQILGQKVEFLVSFYNNEISEKSEIFDDQFSVERPDGSNFTLKIRSTKLEDSAMYFCASSEVQGPPGTQYFGPGTRLLVL.

This clonotype has a count of ten or more. The rearrangement uses TRBV7-9 and TRBJ2-7; possible D gene TRBD2, 5 bases. V was shortened by 6 bases and J by 2 bases, with 11 bases between the two germline ends. CDR1 SEHNR and CDR2 FQNEAQ come from the germline V gene (reference sequence). The CDR3 is 13 residues long. CDR3 in amino acids: CASRATGTYEQYF. CDR3 coding DNA: TGTGCCAGCAGAGCCACCGGGACCTACGAGCAGTACTTC.

This clonotype was found a few times. This rearrangement joins TRBV12-5 to TRBJ2-1; 8 bases match TRBD2. The V gene end was trimmed by 0 bases and the J gene end by 5 bases; junction bases not matched to a gene: 3. The CDR3 runs to 15 residues. From germline, CDR1 is LGHNT and CDR2 FRNRAP. CDR3 DNA sequence: TGTGCTAGTGGTTTGGTGGGGACTAGAAACAATGAGCAGTTCTTC. Protein sequence: CASGLVGTRNNEQFF.

This clonotype was counted ten times or more. The chain recombines TRBV6-2 or TRBV6-3 with TRBJ1-4; the D gene is possibly TRBD1 (5 bases). The CDR3 is made up of 15 amino acids. Germline CDR1 is MNHEY and CDR2 is SVGEGT. Trimming removed 0 bases from V and 0 bases from J, with 5 bases in between. CDR3 loop: CASSYSGATNEKLFF. CDR3 DNA: TGTGCCAGCAGTTACTCGGGGGCAACTAATGAAAAACTGTTTTTT.

The chain recombines TRBV7-8 with TRBJ2-7; D may be TRBD2 (6 bases). Deletions cut 0 bases from V and 2 bases from J, with 14 bases between. Germline CDR1 is SGHVS and CDR2 is FQNEAQ. This CDR3 is 16 amino acids long. DNA of the CDR3: TGTGCCAGCAGCTTAGCGGAGGGCAGCCATACCTACGAGCAGTACTTC. This gives the protein CASSLAEGSHTYEQYF.

This clonotype was counted a few times. One end of the junction does not line up with germline, which may come from a read error. J is TRBJ1-1 and V is TRBV20-1, with a possible D match to TRBD1 (6 bases). The CDR3 is 15 amino acids. Germline assignment: CDR1 DFQATT and CDR2 SNEGSKA (reference sequence). The CDR3 sequence is CSARAPFRGNAEAFF. The CDR3 coding sequence is TGCAGTGCTAGAGCGCCCTTTAGGGGGAACGCTGAAGCTTTCTTT.

This clonotype was observed many times. This chain joins TRBV20-1 and TRBJ1-5, with D unclear. With 3 bases removed from V and 1 base from J, the gap between germline ends came to 13 bases. CDR3 length: 15 residues. Looked up from germline, CDR1 is DFQATT and CDR2 is SNEGSKA (reference sequence). The CDR3 nucleotides read TGCAGTGCTAGCTCCCTCTTGGGGAGCAATCAGCCCCAGCATTTT. It translates to CSASSLLGSNQPQHF.